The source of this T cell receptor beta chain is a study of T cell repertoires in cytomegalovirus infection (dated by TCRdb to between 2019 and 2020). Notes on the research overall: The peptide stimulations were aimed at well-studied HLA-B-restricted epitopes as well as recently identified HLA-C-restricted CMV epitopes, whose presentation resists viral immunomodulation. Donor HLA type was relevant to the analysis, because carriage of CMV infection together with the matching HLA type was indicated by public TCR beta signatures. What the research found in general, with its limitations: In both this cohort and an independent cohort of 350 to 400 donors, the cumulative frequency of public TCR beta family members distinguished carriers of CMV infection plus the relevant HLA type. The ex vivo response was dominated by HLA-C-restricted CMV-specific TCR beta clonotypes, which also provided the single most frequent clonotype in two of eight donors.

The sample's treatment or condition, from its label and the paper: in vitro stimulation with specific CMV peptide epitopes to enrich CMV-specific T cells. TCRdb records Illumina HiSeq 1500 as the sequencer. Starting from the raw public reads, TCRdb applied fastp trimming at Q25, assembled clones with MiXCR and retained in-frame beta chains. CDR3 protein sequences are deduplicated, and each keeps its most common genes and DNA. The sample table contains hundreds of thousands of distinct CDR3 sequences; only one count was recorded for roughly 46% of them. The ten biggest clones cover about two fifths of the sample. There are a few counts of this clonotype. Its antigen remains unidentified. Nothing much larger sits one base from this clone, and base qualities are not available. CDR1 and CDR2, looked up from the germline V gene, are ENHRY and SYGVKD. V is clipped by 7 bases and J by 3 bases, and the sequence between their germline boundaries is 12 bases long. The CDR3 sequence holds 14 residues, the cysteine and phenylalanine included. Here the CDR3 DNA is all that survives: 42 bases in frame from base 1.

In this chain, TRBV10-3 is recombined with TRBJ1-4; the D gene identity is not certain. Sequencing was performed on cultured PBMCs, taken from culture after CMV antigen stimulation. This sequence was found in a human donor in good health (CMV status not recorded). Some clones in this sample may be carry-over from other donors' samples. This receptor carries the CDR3 CAIKGSTANEKLFF. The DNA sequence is TGTGCCATCAAAGGGTCCACTGCTAATGAAAAACTGTTTTTT.